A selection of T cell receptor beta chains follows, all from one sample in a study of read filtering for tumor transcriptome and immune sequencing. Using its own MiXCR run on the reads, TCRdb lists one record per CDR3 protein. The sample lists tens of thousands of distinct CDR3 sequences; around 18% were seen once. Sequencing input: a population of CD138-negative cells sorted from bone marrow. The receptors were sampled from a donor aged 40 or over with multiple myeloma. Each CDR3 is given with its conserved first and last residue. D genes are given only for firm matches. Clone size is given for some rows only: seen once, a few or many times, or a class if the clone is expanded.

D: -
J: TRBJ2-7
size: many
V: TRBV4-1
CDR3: CASSQDTGPRAEQYF
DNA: TGCGCCAGCAGCCAAGACACGGGACCCAGGGCGGAGCAGTACTTC

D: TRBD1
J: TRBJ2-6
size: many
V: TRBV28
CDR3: CASIPGQKDSGANVLTF
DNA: TGTGCCAGCATCCCGGGACAGAAGGACTCTGGGGCCAACGTCCTGACTTTC

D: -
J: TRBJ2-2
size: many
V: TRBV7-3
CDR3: CASRLGTGELFF
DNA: TGTGCCAGCAGATTAGGCACCGGGGAGCTGTTTTTT

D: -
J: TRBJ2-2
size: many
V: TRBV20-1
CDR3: CSASTHREVGELFF
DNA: TGCAGTGCTTCTACCCACAGGGAGGTCGGGGAGCTGTTTTTT

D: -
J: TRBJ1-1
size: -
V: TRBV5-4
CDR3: CASSFLENTEAFF
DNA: TGTGCCAGCAGCTTCCTCGAGAACACTGAAGCTTTCTTT

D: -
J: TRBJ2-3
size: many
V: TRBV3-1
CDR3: CASSQDPASADTQYF
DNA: TGTGCCAGCAGCCAAGACCCCGCTTCGGCAGATACGCAGTATTTT

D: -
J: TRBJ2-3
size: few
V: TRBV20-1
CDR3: CSANHASTDTQYF
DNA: TGCAGTGCTAATCACGCTAGCACAGATACGCAGTATTTT

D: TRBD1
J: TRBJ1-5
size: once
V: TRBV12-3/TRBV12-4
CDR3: CTSSLDRRDQPQHF
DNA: TGTACCAGCAGTTTGGACAGGCGTGATCAGCCCCAGCATTTT

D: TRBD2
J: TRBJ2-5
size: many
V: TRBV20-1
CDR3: CSGSPPSGSWETQYF
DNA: TGCAGTGGCAGCCCCCCTAGCGGGAGTTGGGAGACCCAGTACTTC

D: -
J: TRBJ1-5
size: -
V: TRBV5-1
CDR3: CASSVSGEGNRPQHF
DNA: TGCGCGAGCAGCGTTTCGGGAGAAGGCAATCGGCCCCAGCATTTT

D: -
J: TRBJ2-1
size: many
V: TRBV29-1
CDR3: CSVVQGTNEQFF
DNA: TGCAGCGTTGTGCAGGGAACGAATGAGCAGTTCTTC